This paragraph covers one TCR beta chain sequence. In the PCR, 60 Vbeta and 13 Jbeta primers were used. Sequenced by immunoSEQ multiplex PCR; TCRdb stores in-frame clones only, minus some. This sample has under 200,000 clones; about 81% occur once, and the top ten carry approximately 0.87%. With 9 bases clipped from V and 5 bases from J, the junction kept 7 bases outside the gene matches. In germline, CDR1 is MGHRA, CDR2 YSYEKL. This CDR3 has 15 amino acids. This sample is part of a study of cytomegalovirus exposure and HLA in healthy donors. Study as a whole: Previous work identified some 120 million unique TCR beta sequences from around 200 million T cells.

Sequenced: PBMCs. This sequence was found in a girl aged 2 to 9 in good health and CMV-seropositive. The chain combines TRBV4-1 with TRBJ2-2; 12 nucleotides line up with TRBD2. The CDR3 nucleotides read TGCGCCAGGCCGACTAGCGGGAGAGGAACCGGGGAGCTGTTTTTT. This gives the protein CARPTSGRGTGELFF.